The 8 T cell receptor beta chains presented below share a single source sample, sequenced in a study of T cell responses to AZD1222 COVID-19 vaccine. Generated by immunoSEQ multiplex PCR, the TCRdb table keeps only in-frame clones and is missing some. The table shows 100,000 to 150,000 clones, with 80% to 95% occurring only once. The input for sequencing was peripheral blood, taken on day 0 of MenACWY control vaccination. The receptor source for this set is an adult in good health.

V is TRBV29-1 and J is TRBJ1-1, with 7 bases identical to TRBD1. Germline CDR1 and CDR2: SQVTM and ANQGSEA. This CDR3 comprises 13 residues. The V and J ends lost 6 bases and 4 bases, in that order; junction bases with no gene match: 8. As DNA, the CDR3 is TGCAGCGTGGAGGACAGGCTCGGCACTGAAGCTTTCTTT. It codes for CSVEDRLGTEAFF.

The chain joins TRBV10-1 to TRBJ2-7; 11 nucleotides agree with TRBD2. Germline V gene sequence: CDR1 WNHNN, CDR2 SYGVQD (reference sequence). The CDR3 is 15 residues long. V shed 2 bases, J shed 9 bases, and the junction held 9 bases outside the gene matches. Here the CDR3 reads CASSEPKTSGVRQYV. CDR3 coding DNA: TGCGCCAGCAGTGAGCCCAAGACTAGCGGGGTACGGCAGTACGTC.

This clone was picked up one time. The V gene is TRBV7-6, the J gene TRBJ2-3, with 9 bases fitting TRBD1. Germline CDR1 SGHVS, CDR2 FNYEAQ. The CDR3 has 17 amino acids. Unmatched junction bases numbered 12, after V lost 5 bases and J lost 3 bases. The CDR3 reads CASSPVPGQGKTDTQYF. The CDR3, as DNA: TGTGCCAGCAGCCCGGTCCCGGGACAGGGAAAGACAGATACGCAGTATTTT.

The chain joins TRBV7-9 to TRBJ1-2; no definite D call. The CDR3 consists of 11 residues. Trimming pared 5 bases from V and 3 bases from J, leaving 4 bases between. CDR1 and CDR2 from the germline V gene are SEHNR and FQNEAQ (reference sequence). DNA for the CDR3: TGTGCCAGCAGCCCAGACTATGGCTACACCTTC. Translated: CASSPDYGYTF.

The chain carries TRBV24-1 and TRBJ2-7, with D possibly matching TRBD1 (5 bases). V was trimmed by 4 bases and J by 6 bases, leaving 15 bases between them. This CDR3 is 14 amino acids long. Germline CDR1 is KGHDR and CDR2 is SFDVKD. CDR3 loop: CATSDPNRLGEQYF. In DNA, the CDR3 is TGTGCCACCAGTGACCCAAACAGGCTGGGCGAGCAGTACTTC.

J is TRBJ2-1 and V is TRBV28, with 13 bases that match TRBD2. CDR3 size: 17 residues. Germline V gives CDR1 MDHEN, CDR2 SYDVKM. Trimming at V came to 2 bases and at J to 8 bases, leaving 9 bases not matched to a gene. DNA of the CDR3: TGTGCCAGCAGTTTAAGACTAGCGGGGGGTAATCCCTATGAGCAGTTCTTC. Protein product: CASSLRLAGGNPYEQFF.

The V call is TRBV7-2, the J call TRBJ2-3, with TRBD2 matching 9 bases. This CDR3 has 18 amino acids. V lost 6 bases and J lost 1; bases outside the gene matches: 14. Looked up from germline, CDR1 is SGHTA and CDR2 is FQGNSA. The CDR3 DNA reads as TGTGCCAGCAGACCCTTTGCGGGGGGGCCGATGGGCACAGATACGCAGTATTTT. This encodes CASRPFAGGPMGTDTQYF. The full variable domain, its missing parts supplied by reference TRBV7-2 and TRBJ2-3, is GAGVSQSPSNKVTEKGKDVELRCDPISGHTALYWYRQSLGQGLEFLIYFQGNSAPDKSGLPSDRFSAERTGGSVSTLTIQRTQQEDSAVYLCASRPFAGGPMGTDTQYFGPGTRLTVL.

This chain uses TRBV11-2 with TRBJ2-3; 8 bases are shared with TRBD2. V dropped 1 base and J dropped 5; count of bases not matched to a gene: 11. The CDR3 covers 17 residues. Germline V gene data show CDR1 as SGHAT and CDR2 as FQNNGV. The CDR3 DNA reads as TGTGCCAGCAGCTTAGCACCCCGGCGGGGGGCATTAGATACGCAGTATTTT. Encoded protein: CASSLAPRRGALDTQYF.